This T cell receptor beta chain was identified during a study of CD8 T cells in ankylosing spondylitis. The study, taken as a whole, reports: CD8+ disease-linked clones were present at relatively low frequencies in blood. Among TCR beta sequences, a motif of several highly homologous variants appeared characteristic of ankylosing spondylitis blood. The authors reported significant enrichment of disease-linked clones in matched ankylosing spondylitis synovial fluid. Both synovial fluid and blood in reactive arthritis had previously been reported to carry some motif variants.

From germline, CDR1 is MGHRA and CDR2 YSYEKL. The CDR3 consists of 13 residues. The trim removed 4 bases at V and 13 bases at J, leaving 7 bases unmatched. Generation of TCR beta libraries employed quantitative 5'-RACE incorporating molecular barcodes. One entry per CDR3 protein, called by TCRdb with MiXCR from the 5' RACE reads. This repertoire shows 390,000 or so distinct CDR3 sequences, under 25% found once; its top ten account for about 17%. Of note for this clonotype: Its target is not known.

J is TRBJ1-6 and V is TRBV4-1, with 7 positions matching TRBD1. The clonotype was recovered from a male donor with ankylosing spondylitis. What was sequenced was blood, either unsorted or a sorted T cell fraction (not recorded which). The CDR3 spells CASSLRGGAPLHF. The DNA of the CDR3 is TGCGCCAGCAGCCTCAGGGGGGGTGCCCCCCTCCACTTT.